Listed below are T cell receptor beta chains from one sample, sequenced in a study of T-cell memory formation after mild COVID-19. TCRdb independently ran MiXCR on the 5' RACE reads; one entry per CDR3 protein. The table records around 440,000 distinct CDR3 sequences, over 15% of them present only once. The sequenced material came from PBMCs or a T cell subset sorted from them (not recorded which). These receptors were obtained from an adult woman who had mild COVID-19 (a few samples of this study predate the infection). Cell type and time point are not known. The CDR3 runs from the conserved cysteine through the conserved F or W. D genes are given only for firm matches. Size is stated for part of the rows, as once, few or many counts, or as a class when the clone is expanded.

d_call j_call v_call clone_size cdr3_aa cdr3_nt
TRBD1 TRBJ1-2 TRBV6-5 few CASSPWTGPVNYGYTF TGTGCCAGCAGCCCTTGGACAGGGCCCGTAAACTATGGCTACACCTTC
TRBD1 TRBJ2-7 TRBV7-8 few CASSPTGAGLEQYF TGTGCCAGCAGCCCGACAGGGGCGGGACTCGAGCAGTACTTC
- TRBJ1-5 TRBV15 - CATSRELGLHRPQHF TGTGCCACCAGCAGAGAGTTGGGTCTACACCGGCCCCAGCATTTT
- TRBJ1-6 TRBV19 few CASSPRAFGNNSPLHF TGTGCCAGTAGTCCTCGGGCCTTCGGGAATAATTCACCCCTCCACTTT
- TRBJ2-1 TRBV29-1 - CSALKGTVYYNEQFF TGCAGCGCCCTAAAGGGGACGGTCTACTACAATGAGCAGTTCTTC
- TRBJ2-3 TRBV12-3/TRBV12-4 - CASLTSRGSVYTQYF TGTGCCAGTCTCACCTCCCGGGGCTCGGTGTATACGCAGTATTTT
TRBD2 TRBJ2-7 TRBV5-1 few CASRASGRALWGYEQYF TGCGCCAGCAGAGCCTCGGGGAGGGCCCTATGGGGCTACGAGCAGTACTTC
- TRBJ1-2 TRBV9 - CASSAREGGYTF TGTGCCAGCAGCGCCCGCGAGGGTGGCTACACCTTC
- TRBJ2-5 TRBV20-1 few CSANPLDARNDHQKETQYF TGCAGTGCTAACCCCCTGGACGCGCGTAATGATCATCAAAAAGAGACCCAGTACTTC
TRBD2 TRBJ2-5 TRBV2 few CASTKAGGPVETQYF TGTGCCAGCACCAAAGCGGGGGGGCCAGTTGAGACCCAGTACTTC
- TRBJ2-6 TRBV15 few CATSRSSKANVLTF TGTGCCACCAGCAGATCCTCGAAGGCCAACGTCCTGACTTTC
TRBD2 TRBJ2-3 TRBV10-3 once CATRQGLADTDTQYF TGTGCCACGAGACAGGGACTAGCGGACACAGATACGCAGTATTTT
TRBD2 TRBJ2-3 TRBV20-1 - CSARDWGRLAERGDTQYF TGCAGTGCTAGAGATTGGGGGCGACTAGCGGAAAGGGGAGATACGCAGTATTTT
- TRBJ1-4 TRBV18 once CASSPGRVEKLFF TGTGCCAGCTCACCGGGAAGAGTAGAAAAACTGTTTTTT
TRBD2 TRBJ2-3 TRBV5-1 few CASSLGTSGGYTDTQYF TGCGCCAGCAGCTTGGGGACTAGCGGGGGATACACAGATACGCAGTATTTT
- TRBJ2-7 TRBV20-1 - CSALPAGRASSYEQYF TGCAGTGCTCTTCCGGCGGGGCGGGCCAGCTCCTACGAGCAGTACTTC
TRBD1 TRBJ1-1 TRBV29-1 - CSVGTGGGEAFF TGCAGCGTTGGGACAGGGGGGGGTGAAGCTTTCTTT
TRBD1 TRBJ2-7 TRBV5-1 - CASSLVDRTDEQYF TGCGCCAGCAGCTTGGTGGACAGGACCGACGAGCAGTACTTC
- TRBJ2-2 TRBV24-1 few CATSDLPSVTHTGELFF TGTGCCACCAGTGATTTGCCTAGTGTTACACACACCGGGGAGCTGTTTTTT
TRBD2 TRBJ2-1 TRBV7-2 many CASRPTSGNLGEQFF TGTGCCAGCAGGCCAACTAGCGGGAACCTGGGTGAGCAGTTCTTC
- TRBJ2-1 TRBV7-3 few CASSLSSGQDEQFF TGTGCCAGCAGCTTAAGTAGCGGACAAGATGAGCAGTTCTTC
- TRBJ2-1 TRBV19 few CASSKEGSSYNEQFF TGTGCCAGTAGTAAGGAGGGGAGCTCCTACAATGAGCAGTTCTTC
- TRBJ2-2 TRBV2 - CASSVTGYANTGELFF TGTGCCAGCAGTGTGACGGGGTACGCGAACACCGGGGAGCTGTTTTTT
TRBD1 TRBJ2-5 TRBV13 few CASSYLGQGQETQYF TGTGCCAGCAGCTATCTTGGACAGGGGCAAGAGACCCAGTACTTC
TRBD1 TRBJ1-4 TRBV6-6 few CASRTVGTGWEKLFF TGTGCCAGCAGGACCGTGGGGACAGGGTGGGAAAAACTGTTTTTT
TRBD1 TRBJ1-6 TRBV18 few CASSPGTGGDSPLHF TGTGCCAGCTCACCCGGGACAGGGGGCGATTCACCCCTCCACTTT
- TRBJ2-2 TRBV11-3 few CASLGLGDPSTGELFF TGTGCCAGCTTGGGGCTCGGGGATCCTAGCACCGGGGAGCTGTTTTTT
- TRBJ2-1 TRBV21-1 - CASSKAGENHNEQFF TGTGCCAGCAGCAAAGCGGGGGAGAATCACAATGAGCAGTTCTTC
TRBD1 TRBJ1-1 TRBV2 - CASSGVTGGTEAFF TGTGCCAGCAGTGGTGTAACAGGGGGGACTGAAGCTTTCTTT
- TRBJ2-5 TRBV7-2 - CASSFWGGGVKKETQYF TGTGCCAGCAGCTTCTGGGGAGGGGGCGTAAAAAAAGAGACCCAGTACTTC
- TRBJ2-7 TRBV19 once CASTLTGLEYEQYF TGTGCCAGCACCTTAACCGGGCTGGAGTACGAGCAGTACTTC
- TRBJ2-2 TRBV9 few CASSSPAGKRVTGELFF TGTGCCAGCAGCTCACCCGCCGGGAAGAGGGTCACCGGGGAGCTGTTTTTT
- TRBJ2-1 TRBV2 - CASNPPAGSSYNEQFF TGTGCCAGCAACCCCCCCGCAGGATCCTCCTACAATGAGCAGTTCTTC
- TRBJ2-7 TRBV30 many CACGRAHEQYF TGTGCCTGTGGGCGGGCACACGAGCAGTACTTC
- TRBJ2-2 TRBV6-2/TRBV6-3 - CASSPLPKAGNTGELFF TGTGCCAGCAGCCCCCTTCCTAAGGCAGGGAACACCGGGGAGCTGTTTTTT